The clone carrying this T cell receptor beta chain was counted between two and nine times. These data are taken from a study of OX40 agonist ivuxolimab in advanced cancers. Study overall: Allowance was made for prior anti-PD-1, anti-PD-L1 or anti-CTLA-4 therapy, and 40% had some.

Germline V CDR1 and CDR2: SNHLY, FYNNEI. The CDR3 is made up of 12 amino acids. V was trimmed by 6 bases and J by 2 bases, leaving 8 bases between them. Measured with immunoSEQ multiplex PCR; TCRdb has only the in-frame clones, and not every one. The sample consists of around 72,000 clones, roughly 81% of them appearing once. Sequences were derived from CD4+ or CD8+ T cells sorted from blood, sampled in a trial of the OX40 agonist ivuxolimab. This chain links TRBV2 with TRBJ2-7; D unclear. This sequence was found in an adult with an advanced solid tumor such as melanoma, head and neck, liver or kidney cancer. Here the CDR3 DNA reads TGTGCCAGCAGAGAGTTGACCTACGAGCAGTACTTC. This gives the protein CASRELTYEQYF.